Each of the 25 T cell receptor beta chains below was sequenced from the same sample in a study of T cell clonotyping in hematopoietic cell transplantation. Produced via immunoSEQ multiplex PCR; TCRdb's table is partial and in-frame only. The profile shows roughly 13,000 clones, around 90% of them singletons. Sequenced here: PBMCs, sampled 100 days after allogeneic stem cell transplant. The receptors were sampled from a female patient aged 50-59 years who had an allogeneic stem cell transplant from an unrelated donor, so the T cells may come from the graft donor. Some clones in this sample may be carry-over from other donors' samples.

V usage is TRBV29-1 and J usage is TRBJ2-3; D uncertain. CDR1 SQVTM and CDR2 ANQGSEA come from the germline V gene. The length of the CDR3 is 10 residues. V was clipped by 7 bases and J by 4 bases, with 6 bases between them. The CDR3 nucleotides read TGCAGCGCACTATCAGATACGCAGTATTTT. Its protein product is CSALSDTQYF.

The chain couples TRBV4-3 to TRBJ1-4; 8 nucleotides line up with TRBD1. Looked up from germline, CDR1 is LGHNA and CDR2 is YSLEER. The junction had 4 bases not matched to a gene; V was cut back by 4 bases and J by 0 bases. The CDR3 is made up of 16 amino acids. The CDR3 region has the DNA TGCGCCAGCAGCCGAGGACAGGGCTCAACTAATGAAAAACTGTTTTTT. Translated: CASSRGQGSTNEKLFF.

V usage is TRBV30 and J usage is TRBJ2-3; 9 positions agree with TRBD2. The CDR3 runs 14 residues. V shed 7 bases, J shed 3 bases, and the junction held 8 bases outside the gene matches. The germline gives CDR1 GTSNPN, CDR2 SVGIG (reference sequence). CDR3 DNA: TGTGCCTCCCTTAGCGGGAGCGGAACAGATACGCAGTATTTT. It is translated as CASLSGSGTDTQYF.

The chain combines TRBV7-9 with TRBJ1-2, with TRBD1 as a possible D gene (6 bases). The V gene lost 5 bases and the J gene lost 0 bases, with 16 bases spanning the gap. The CDR3 has 16 amino acids. Germline V gives CDR1 SEHNR, CDR2 FQNEAQ (reference sequence). CDR3 in DNA: TGTGCCAGCAGCCATACGACGAGGGGGACTAACTATGGCTACACCTTC. It is translated as CASSHTTRGTNYGYTF.

The genes are TRBV11-1 and TRBJ2-5, with a tentative D call TRBD1 (6 bases). Germline V gene sequence: CDR1 SGHAT, CDR2 FQDESV (reference sequence). The CDR3 loop spans 14 amino acids. Trimming took off 4 bases at V and 3 bases at J, with 12 bases between the two ends. This chain's CDR3 is CASSSWTDKETQYF. Written as DNA, the CDR3 is TGTGCCAGCAGCTCCTGGACAGACAAAGAGACCCAGTACTTC.

This chain connects TRBV28 to TRBJ1-1; the match to TRBD1 covers 9 bases. Germline CDR1 and CDR2: MDHEN and SYDVKM. V was pared by 5 bases and J by 5 bases, with 9 bases of the junction left unmatched. The CDR3 spans 15 residues. The CDR3, as DNA: TGTGCCAGCAGTCAACAGGGGGCGCGATGGACTGAAGCTTTCTTT. Translated: CASSQQGARWTEAFF.

This clone is a singleton in its sample. J is TRBJ2-3 and V is TRBV5-1; 8 bases agree with TRBD1. V was pared by 5 bases and J by 5 bases, with 13 bases of the junction left unmatched. CDR1 and CDR2 (germline): SGHRS, YFSETQ. The CDR3 extends over 16 amino acids. CDR3 sequence: CASSNGQGSVVDTQYF. DNA of the CDR3: TGCGCCAGCAGTAACGGACAGGGTTCGGTAGTAGATACGCAGTATTTT.

The rearrangement uses TRBV2 and TRBJ2-1; TRBD2 might be the D (6 bases). CDR1 is SNHLY and CDR2 is FYNNEI in the germline V gene. Trimming took 3 bases from V and 0 from J, leaving 12 bases between them. The CDR3 is made up of 16 amino acids. The CDR3 DNA reads as TGTGCCAGCAGTGAGATTAGCGGCTTCTCCTACAATGAGCAGTTCTTC. This translates into CASSEISGFSYNEQFF.

The rearrangement uses TRBV4-1 and TRBJ1-5; no clear D. The CDR3 loop spans 15 amino acids. Trimming shortened V by 0 bases and J by 7 bases, and 13 bases separated the two germline ends. Germline V CDR1 and CDR2: MGHRA, YSYEKL. The CDR3 protein is CASSQDLASGQPQHF. CDR3 nucleotides: TGCGCCAGCAGCCAAGATCTCGCCTCGGGGCAGCCCCAGCATTTT.

The chain recombines TRBV6-6 with TRBJ2-7; TRBD1 matches at 8 bases. The V segment lost 6 bases and the J segment 9 bases; nucleotides outside the gene matches: 4. Germline V CDR1 and CDR2: MNHNY, SVGAGI (reference sequence). CDR3 length: 11 residues. The CDR3: CASRLDRGQYF. The CDR3 DNA reads TGTGCCAGCAGGCTCGACAGGGGGCAGTACTTC.

The rearrangement links TRBV5-4 to TRBJ1-1; TRBD1 is a possible D gene (5 bases). This CDR3 has 14 residues. The germline gives CDR1 SGHNT, CDR2 YYREEE (reference sequence). With 2 bases removed from V and 5 bases from J, the gap between germline ends came to 13 bases. In DNA, the CDR3 is TGTGCCAGCAGCTTAGGAGGTGGGGGAACTGAAGCTTTCTTT. It yields the protein CASSLGGGGTEAFF. Drawing the rest from reference TRBV5-4 and TRBJ1-1, the complete variable domain is ETGVTQSPTHLIKTRGQQVTLRCSSQSGHNTVSWYQQALGQGPQFIFQYYREEENGRGNFPPRFSGLQFPNYSSELNVNALELDDSALYLCASSLGGGGTEAFFGQGTRLTVV.

V usage is TRBV12-5 and J usage is TRBJ2-5, with D hard to call. V lost 4 bases and J 2 bases, leaving 8 bases between the germline ends. The germline V gene encodes CDR1 LGHNT and CDR2 FRNRAP. The CDR3 is 13 residues long. The CDR3 DNA reads TGTGCTAGTGGTTCTCCAAATCAAGAGACCCAGTACTTC. Translation gives CASGSPNQETQYF.

The V call is TRBV7-9, the J call TRBJ2-2; the D is unclear. Germline values: CDR1 SEHNR, CDR2 FQNEAQ (reference sequence). Trimming pared 5 bases from V and 5 bases from J, leaving 18 bases between. The CDR3 is 16 amino acids. CDR3 DNA: TGTGCCAGCAGCCCCGGGTTGGGGTTTTGGACCGGGGAGCTGTTTTTT. Translating gives CASSPGLGFWTGELFF.

V and J are TRBV19 and TRBJ1-1; D possibly corresponds to TRBD1 (5 bases). The CDR3 has 13 amino acids. Trimming removed 7 bases at V and 1 base at J, with 10 bases between. CDR1 is LNHDA, CDR2 SQIVND, per germline (reference sequence). In DNA, the CDR3 is TGTGCCAGTATGTGGCAGGGGAACACTGAAGCTTTCTTT. Translation gives CASMWQGNTEAFF. Full variable domain (missing parts from reference TRBV19 and TRBJ1-1): DGGITQSPKYLFRKEGQNVTLSCEQNLNHDAMYWYRQDPGQGLRLIYYSQIVNDFQKGDIAEGYSVSREKKESFPLTVTSAQKNPTAFYLCASMWQGNTEAFFGQGTRLTVV.

The chain uses TRBV29-1 and TRBJ1-4; tentatively, D is TRBD1 (5 bases). The germline gives CDR1 SQVTM, CDR2 ANQGSEA. This CDR3 contains 13 residues. The V and J ends lost 7 bases and 5 bases respectively, with 14 bases between them. CDR3 protein: CSASRRQNEKLFF. The CDR3 nucleotides read TGCAGCGCTTCGAGGAGACAGAATGAAAAACTGTTTTTT.

The chain recombines TRBV28 with TRBJ2-7, with 11 positions matching TRBD1. This CDR3 contains 18 residues. CDR1 is MDHEN and CDR2 is SYDVKM in the germline V gene. V was clipped by 5 bases and J by 2 bases; unmatched bases: 14. The CDR3 DNA sequence: TGTGCCAGCAGTGGACAGGGGGCCCCGGCATGGACAACCTACGAGCAGTACGTC. Protein product: CASSGQGAPAWTTYEQYV.

The V call is TRBV5-1, the J call TRBJ1-2, with TRBD1 matching 8 bases. J lost 8 bases, V lost 3 bases, and 6 bases had no gene match. The CDR3 is 13 amino acids. The germline V gene has CDR1 SGHRS and CDR2 YFSETQ. For the CDR3, the DNA is TGCGCCAGCAGCTCCTTCGGACAGGGAGGCTACACCTTC. It yields the protein CASSSFGQGGYTF.

The V call is TRBV2, the J call TRBJ1-2; D uncertain. Trimming removed 3 bases at V and 5 bases at J, with 7 bases between. In germline, CDR1 is SNHLY, CDR2 FYNNEI. The CDR3 sequence is 12 residues long. CDR3 coding DNA: TGTGCCAGCAGTGATCCCGGGTATGGCTACACCTTC. Protein product: CASSDPGYGYTF.

V gene TRBV7-2 combines with J gene TRBJ1-4; unclear D gene. From germline, CDR1 is SGHTA and CDR2 FQGNSA. CDR3 length equals 13 residues. The V gene lost 1 base and the J gene lost 4 bases, with 4 bases spanning the gap. The DNA for the CDR3 is TGTGCCAGCAGCTTAGTCTTTAATGAAAAACTGTTTTTT. Its protein product is CASSLVFNEKLFF.

Only one count was recorded for this clone. The chain links TRBV9 to TRBJ1-2; 10 nucleotides align to TRBD1. J lost 8 bases, V lost 1 base, and 11 bases had no gene match. The CDR3 is 16 amino acids. Germline assignment: CDR1 SGDLS and CDR2 YYNGEE. CDR3 region: CASSVSLTGGLGGYTF. The CDR3 DNA follows: TGTGCCAGCAGCGTATCATTGACAGGGGGCTTAGGAGGCTACACCTTC.

The chain joins TRBV7-2 to TRBJ2-1, with TRBD2 matching over 10 bases. The germline gives CDR1 SGHTA, CDR2 FQGNSA. V dropped 4 bases and J dropped 4; count of bases not matched to a gene: 4. The CDR3 spans 15 residues. The CDR3 DNA reads as TGTGCCAGCAGCTCGGCTAGCGGGGGATACAATGAGCAGTTCTTC. Translation gives CASSSASGGYNEQFF.

This clone was seen a single time. The rearrangement links TRBV5-6 to TRBJ1-4, with D perhaps TRBD1 (6 bases). CDR1 SGHDT and CDR2 YYEEEE come from the germline V gene. This CDR3 region has 14 residues. Trimming pared 4 bases from V and 4 bases from J, leaving 11 bases between. The CDR3: CASSRQAINEKLFF. The CDR3 nucleotides are TGTGCCAGCAGCCGACAGGCGATTAATGAAAAACTGTTTTTT.

The chain employs TRBV19 and TRBJ2-7; TRBD2 is a possible D gene (5 bases). The germline gives CDR1 LNHDA, CDR2 SQIVND (reference sequence). CDR3 length equals 14 residues. V was trimmed by 6 bases and J by 3 bases, leaving 15 bases between them. CDR3 DNA sequence: TGTGCCAGTAGCCCAGCGGATGGAGGCTACGAGCAGTACTTC. This sequence encodes CASSPADGGYEQYF.

This chain connects TRBV30 to TRBJ2-7; D is unresolved. The V gene lost 0 bases and the J gene lost 3 bases, with 6 bases spanning the gap. This CDR3 has 12 residues. The V gene's germline CDR1 is GTSNPN and CDR2 SVGIG (reference sequence). The CDR3 DNA sequence: TGTGCCTGGAGTGTATTGCTCTACGAGCAGTACTTC. This encodes CAWSVLLYEQYF.

The chain couples TRBV11-2 to TRBJ2-7, with D perhaps given as TRBD1 or TRBD2 (5 bases each). V was cut by 5 bases and J by 0 bases, with 14 bases left in between. The CDR3 loop spans 15 amino acids. Germline CDR1 SGHAT, CDR2 FQNNGV. In nucleotides, the CDR3 is TGTGCCAGCAGCCGAGGGACGTCACTCTCCTACGAGCAGTACTTC. Translation gives CASSRGTSLSYEQYF.